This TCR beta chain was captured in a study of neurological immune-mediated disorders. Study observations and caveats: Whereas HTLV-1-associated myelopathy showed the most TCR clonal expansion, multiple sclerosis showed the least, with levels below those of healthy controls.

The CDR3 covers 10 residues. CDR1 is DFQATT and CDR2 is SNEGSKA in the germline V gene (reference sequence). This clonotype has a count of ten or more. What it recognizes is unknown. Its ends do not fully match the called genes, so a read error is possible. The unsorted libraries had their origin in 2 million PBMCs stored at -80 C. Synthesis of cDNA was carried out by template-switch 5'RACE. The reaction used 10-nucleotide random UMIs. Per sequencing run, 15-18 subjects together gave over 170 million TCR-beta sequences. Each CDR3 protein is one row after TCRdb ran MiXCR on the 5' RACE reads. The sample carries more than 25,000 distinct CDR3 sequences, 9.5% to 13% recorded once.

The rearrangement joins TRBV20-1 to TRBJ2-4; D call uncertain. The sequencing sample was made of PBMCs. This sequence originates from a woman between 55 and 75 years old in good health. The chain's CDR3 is CSATRVSPSF. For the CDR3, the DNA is TGCAGTGCTACTAGAGTATCCCCGTCCTTC.